This T cell receptor (beta chain) was identified in a study of blood T cells in healthy people across ages. The germline V gene encodes CDR1 SQVTM and CDR2 ANQGSEA. V shed 6 bases, J shed 4 bases, and the junction held 8 bases outside the gene matches. The CDR3 has 13 amino acids. Concerning this clonotype: Its matching antigen is unknown.

A J-beta primer mix and a sample-barcoded 5' primer were used in a second PCR of about 6 to 12 cycles. Sequencing recovered at least 2.5 million CDR3-containing paired-end reads from each sample. TCRdb independently ran MiXCR on the 5' RACE reads; one entry per CDR3 protein. The sample shows 1.5 million to 2 million distinct CDR3 sequences, around half of them seen only once. Study-level results: Greater diversity and more naive CD4+ cells were seen in long-lived donors than in aged donors. In older individuals, TCR beta diversity per million T cells was lower, falling roughly linearly with age. Strongly correlated with naive T cell percentage was TCR beta diversity.

This receptor was taken from a woman aged 40 to 49 in good health. The V gene is TRBV29-1, the J gene TRBJ1-2; TRBD1 matches at 7 bases. Sequencing was performed on blood. In DNA form, the CDR3 reads TGCAGCGTCACCATACAGGGGAGCTATGGCTACACCTTC. Translation: CSVTIQGSYGYTF.